A selection of T cell receptor beta chains follows, all from one sample in a study of PD-1 blockade in classical Hodgkin lymphoma. The repertoire was sequenced with immunoSEQ multiplex PCR; TCRdb's copy has only in-frame clones and lacks some. This table holds 30,000 to 35,000 clones, about 86% found once. The input for sequencing was CD4+ T cells from blood, taken before the fourth cycle of nivolumab. The receptor source for this set is a human donor with classical Hodgkin lymphoma. Each CDR3 is given with its conserved first and last residue. Fields, in order: J gene, D gene, V gene, clone size, CDR3 protein, CDR3 DNA. D genes are given only for firm matches. Clone sizes are given selectively: once, few, many, or a class where the clone is expanded.

j_call: TRBJ1-3
d_call: -
v_call: TRBV11-2
clone_size: -
cdr3_aa: CASSLVRSSGNTIYF
cdr3_nt: TGTGCCAGCAGCTTAGTCCGGTCATCTGGAAACACCATATATTTT

j_call: TRBJ1-2
d_call: -
v_call: TRBV7-2
clone_size: -
cdr3_aa: CASSLVAGASYGYTF
cdr3_nt: TGTGCCAGCAGCTTAGTTGCGGGGGCGAGCTATGGCTACACCTTC

j_call: TRBJ1-5
d_call: TRBD1
v_call: TRBV6-6
clone_size: few
cdr3_aa: CASSSRDSYSNQPQHF
cdr3_nt: TGTGCCAGCAGTTCCCGGGACAGCTATAGCAATCAGCCCCAGCATTTT

j_call: TRBJ1-1
d_call: TRBD1
v_call: TRBV6-4
clone_size: -
cdr3_aa: CASRRGTGTTEAFF
cdr3_nt: TGTGCCAGCAGGCGAGGGACAGGGACAACGGAAGCTTTCTTT

j_call: TRBJ2-5
d_call: -
v_call: TRBV4-2
clone_size: -
cdr3_aa: CASSRSGAGETQYF
cdr3_nt: TGTGCCAGCAGCCGATCGGGGGCGGGGGAGACCCAGTACTTC

j_call: TRBJ2-1
d_call: -
v_call: TRBV14
clone_size: once
cdr3_aa: CASSHFGGTGNEQFF
cdr3_nt: TGTGCCAGCAGCCATTTCGGGGGTACAGGCAATGAGCAGTTCTTC

j_call: TRBJ2-3
d_call: TRBD2
v_call: TRBV9
clone_size: -
cdr3_aa: CASSLLGTSGGGRGDTQYF
cdr3_nt: TGTGCCAGCAGCCTACTGGGGACTAGCGGGGGCGGCCGTGGAGATACGCAGTATTTT

j_call: TRBJ2-3
d_call: -
v_call: TRBV21-1
clone_size: -
cdr3_aa: CASSKLRGWTDTQYF
cdr3_nt: TGTGCCAGCAGCAAATTACGGGGATGGACAGATACGCAGTATTTT

j_call: TRBJ2-7
d_call: -
v_call: TRBV28
clone_size: -
cdr3_aa: CASSWLFQQYF
cdr3_nt: TGTGCCAGCAGTTGGCTCTTTCAGCAGTACTTC

j_call: TRBJ2-5
d_call: TRBD1
v_call: TRBV19
clone_size: -
cdr3_aa: CASSTPGQVRETQYF
cdr3_nt: TGTGCCAGTAGCACCCCGGGACAGGTGCGAGAGACCCAGTACTTC

j_call: TRBJ2-6
d_call: -
v_call: TRBV19
clone_size: -
cdr3_aa: CASTERGGLISGANVLTF
cdr3_nt: TGTGCCAGTACCGAGAGGGGGGGTCTCATCTCTGGGGCCAACGTCCTGACTTTC

j_call: TRBJ2-7
d_call: -
v_call: TRBV18
clone_size: -
cdr3_aa: CASSPDGSYEQYF
cdr3_nt: TGTGCCAGCTCACCGGACGGATCCTACGAGCAGTACTTC

j_call: TRBJ1-1
d_call: -
v_call: TRBV30
clone_size: -
cdr3_aa: CAWSVLGQGGAFF
cdr3_nt: TGTGCCTGGAGTGTACTGGGTCAGGGAGGGGCTTTCTTT

j_call: TRBJ2-1
d_call: -
v_call: TRBV6-5
clone_size: -
cdr3_aa: CASSQANEQFF
cdr3_nt: TGTGCCAGCAGCCAGGCTAATGAGCAGTTCTTC

j_call: TRBJ2-2
d_call: -
v_call: TRBV29-1
clone_size: -
cdr3_aa: CSVKGRGATGELFF
cdr3_nt: TGCAGCGTGAAGGGTAGGGGCGCCACCGGGGAGCTGTTTTTT

j_call: TRBJ1-1
d_call: -
v_call: TRBV28
clone_size: -
cdr3_aa: CASSLSNTEAFF
cdr3_nt: TGTGCCAGCAGCCTCTCTAACACTGAAGCTTTCTTT

j_call: TRBJ2-5
d_call: TRBD2
v_call: TRBV6-6
clone_size: -
cdr3_aa: CASTHPGLAEETQYF
cdr3_nt: TGTGCCAGCACCCACCCGGGACTAGCGGAAGAGACCCAGTACTTC

j_call: TRBJ2-7
d_call: TRBD2
v_call: TRBV28
clone_size: -
cdr3_aa: CASTSGGGSYEQYF
cdr3_nt: TGTGCCAGCACGTCGGGAGGGGGCTCCTACGAGCAGTACTTC

j_call: TRBJ1-5
d_call: TRBD1
v_call: TRBV6-4
clone_size: few
cdr3_aa: CASSDFQGADQPQHF
cdr3_nt: TGTGCCAGCAGTGACTTCCAGGGGGCTGATCAGCCCCAGCATTTT

j_call: TRBJ2-1
d_call: -
v_call: TRBV7-9
clone_size: -
cdr3_aa: CASSSTKGGLQGWGNEQFF
cdr3_nt: TGTGCCAGCAGCTCGACCAAGGGTGGGTTGCAGGGGTGGGGCAATGAGCAGTTCTTC

j_call: TRBJ2-1
d_call: TRBD1
v_call: TRBV5-1
clone_size: -
cdr3_aa: CASSLGGQGFNEQFF
cdr3_nt: TGCGCCAGCAGCTTGGGGGGACAGGGATTCAATGAGCAGTTCTTC

j_call: TRBJ1-2
d_call: -
v_call: TRBV7-2
clone_size: -
cdr3_aa: CASSSGPVADGANYGYTF
cdr3_nt: TGTGCCAGCAGCTCAGGCCCCGTGGCGGACGGGGCTAACTATGGCTACACCTTC

j_call: TRBJ2-7
d_call: TRBD2
v_call: TRBV11-2
clone_size: -
cdr3_aa: CASQALAGDYEQYF
cdr3_nt: TGTGCCAGCCAGGCCCTAGCGGGGGACTACGAGCAGTACTTC

j_call: TRBJ2-3
d_call: -
v_call: TRBV6-4
clone_size: -
cdr3_aa: CASSRGARTDTQYF
cdr3_nt: TGTGCCAGCAGCCGGGGGGCCCGCACAGATACGCAGTATTTT

j_call: TRBJ2-7
d_call: -
v_call: TRBV19
clone_size: -
cdr3_aa: CASSIGGIDEQYF
cdr3_nt: TGTGCCAGTAGTATAGGGGGCATAGACGAGCAGTACTTC

j_call: TRBJ1-6
d_call: TRBD1
v_call: TRBV30
clone_size: -
cdr3_aa: CASSATGVLTGFSHSPLHF
cdr3_nt: TGTGCCTCCTCCGCGACAGGGGTCCTCACTGGGTTCTCGCATTCACCCCTCCACTTT

j_call: TRBJ1-3
d_call: -
v_call: TRBV6-5
clone_size: -
cdr3_aa: CASSYDGNTIYF
cdr3_nt: TGTGCCAGCAGTTACGATGGAAACACCATATATTTT

j_call: TRBJ1-2
d_call: -
v_call: TRBV29-1
clone_size: -
cdr3_aa: CSVDSNYGYTF
cdr3_nt: TGCAGCGTCGACAGTAACTATGGCTACACCTTC

j_call: TRBJ1-5
d_call: -
v_call: TRBV29-1
clone_size: once
cdr3_aa: CSGGGDGQPQHF
cdr3_nt: TGCAGCGGAGGGGGGGACGGACAGCCCCAGCATTTT

j_call: TRBJ2-3
d_call: -
v_call: TRBV7-9
clone_size: -
cdr3_aa: CASSPKGPDTQYF
cdr3_nt: TGTGCCAGCAGCCCCAAGGGCCCAGATACGCAGTATTTT

j_call: TRBJ1-1
d_call: TRBD1
v_call: TRBV19
clone_size: -
cdr3_aa: CASSTTGEGAFFF
cdr3_nt: TGTGCCAGTAGTACCACCGGGGAGGGGGCCTTTTTCTTT

j_call: TRBJ1-5
d_call: -
v_call: TRBV5-8
clone_size: -
cdr3_aa: CASSLPLQVKIRQPQHF
cdr3_nt: TGTGCCAGCAGCTTACCTCTACAGGTTAAGATTCGTCAGCCCCAGCATTTT

j_call: TRBJ1-6
d_call: -
v_call: TRBV4-1
clone_size: once
cdr3_aa: CASSQEVTVYNSPLHF
cdr3_nt: TGCGCCAGCAGCCAAGAGGTGACAGTATATAATTCACCCCTCCACTTT

j_call: TRBJ1-5
d_call: -
v_call: TRBV30
clone_size: -
cdr3_aa: CAWSPTGLQPQHF
cdr3_nt: TGTGCCTGGAGCCCGACAGGTCTTCAGCCCCAGCATTTT

j_call: TRBJ2-7
d_call: TRBD2
v_call: TRBV6-5
clone_size: -
cdr3_aa: CASRTSGVYEQYF
cdr3_nt: TGTGCCAGCAGGACTAGCGGGGTTTACGAGCAGTACTTC

j_call: TRBJ2-3
d_call: -
v_call: TRBV5-1
clone_size: -
cdr3_aa: CASSPQAFTDTQYF
cdr3_nt: TGCGCCAGCAGCCCCCAGGCCTTCACAGATACGCAGTATTTT

j_call: TRBJ1-3
d_call: -
v_call: TRBV30
clone_size: -
cdr3_aa: CAWDRSSGNTIYF
cdr3_nt: TGTGCCTGGGACAGGAGCTCTGGAAACACCATATATTTT

j_call: TRBJ2-7
d_call: TRBD1
v_call: TRBV7-6
clone_size: -
cdr3_aa: CASSSGTATFYEQYF
cdr3_nt: TGTGCCAGCAGCTCCGGGACAGCTACTTTCTACGAGCAGTACTTC

j_call: TRBJ2-3
d_call: -
v_call: TRBV7-3
clone_size: -
cdr3_aa: CASSLQAGTASTDTQYF
cdr3_nt: TGTGCCAGCAGCTTACAGGCGGGGACAGCCAGCACAGATACGCAGTATTTT

j_call: TRBJ1-2
d_call: -
v_call: TRBV15
clone_size: -
cdr3_aa: CATSREGDWYGYTF
cdr3_nt: TGTGCCACCAGCAGAGAAGGGGATTGGTATGGCTACACCTTC

j_call: TRBJ1-5
d_call: TRBD1
v_call: TRBV7-8
clone_size: few
cdr3_aa: CASRAGTGGDLFRNQPQHF
cdr3_nt: TGTGCCAGCAGGGCCGGGACAGGGGGGGACCTCTTTAGAAATCAGCCCCAGCATTTT

j_call: TRBJ2-1
d_call: -
v_call: TRBV30
clone_size: -
cdr3_aa: CAWSPGTETNEQFF
cdr3_nt: TGTGCCTGGAGCCCCGGGACCGAAACGAATGAGCAGTTCTTC

j_call: TRBJ1-2
d_call: TRBD1
v_call: TRBV7-2
clone_size: -
cdr3_aa: CASSSDRGIYGYTF
cdr3_nt: TGTGCCAGCAGCTCGGACAGGGGGATCTATGGCTACACCTTC

j_call: TRBJ1-1
d_call: -
v_call: TRBV5-6
clone_size: -
cdr3_aa: CASSHLFDKNTEAFF
cdr3_nt: TGTGCCAGCAGCCACCTCTTTGACAAGAACACTGAAGCTTTCTTT

j_call: TRBJ2-2
d_call: TRBD2
v_call: TRBV7-9
clone_size: -
cdr3_aa: CASSDTSGVGYTGELFF
cdr3_nt: TGTGCCAGCAGCGACACTAGCGGGGTCGGTTACACCGGGGAGCTGTTTTTT

j_call: TRBJ1-4
d_call: -
v_call: TRBV7-2
clone_size: once
cdr3_aa: CASSAAVGKLFF
cdr3_nt: TGTGCCAGCAGCGCAGCCGTGGGAAAACTGTTTTTT

j_call: TRBJ1-4
d_call: -
v_call: TRBV4-2
clone_size: -
cdr3_aa: CASSQEGGRGVGEKLFF
cdr3_nt: TGTGCCAGCAGCCAAGAGGGGGGGAGGGGGGTAGGTGAAAAACTGTTTTTT

j_call: TRBJ1-3
d_call: -
v_call: TRBV12-5
clone_size: -
cdr3_aa: CASFIRDRTPLINTIYF
cdr3_nt: TGTGCTAGTTTTATCCGGGACCGAACCCCATTGATAAACACCATATATTTT

j_call: TRBJ2-5
d_call: TRBD2
v_call: TRBV30
clone_size: -
cdr3_aa: CAWSPMSYEAGGAQYF
cdr3_nt: TGTGCCTGGAGTCCCATGAGTTATGAAGCGGGAGGAGCCCAGTACTTC

j_call: TRBJ1-5
d_call: -
v_call: TRBV19
clone_size: -
cdr3_aa: CASSRTASSRPQHF
cdr3_nt: TGTGCCAGTAGTAGGACGGCCTCCAGTAGGCCCCAGCATTTT